This entry is about one T cell receptor beta chain. This specimen comes from a study of regulatory T cells in long-lasting Graves disease. Described time point: newly diagnosed GD, antithyroid drugs for less than 3 months. The TCR library was made from RNA that had been extracted from PBMCs in TRIzol. Arm-PCR of CDR3 regions and iRepertoire HTBI primers were used to build TCR beta libraries. Each CDR3 protein is one row after TCRdb ran MiXCR on the multiplex PCR reads. The top ten clones hold about 23% of a sample with roughly 440,000 distinct CDR3 sequences, about 16% of them seen once. The V gene end was trimmed by 1 base and the J gene end by 7 bases; junction bases not matched to a gene: 14. The CDR3 has 18 residues. Looked up from germline, CDR1 is SGHTA and CDR2 is FQGNSA. These same data were also listed under a study on T cells in Graves' hyperthyroidism and ophthalmopathy.

The chain uses TRBV7-2 and TRBJ2-1; 9 positions agree with TRBD2. This specimen was peripheral blood mononuclear cells (PBMCs), taken at new diagnosis, from a patient treated with antithyroid drugs. The clonotype was recovered from a woman aged 18-30 years with Graves disease. This chain's CDR3 is CASSLVAAGTSRNNEQFF. In DNA, the CDR3 is TGTGCCAGCAGCTTAGTAGCCGCCGGGACTAGCAGAAATAATGAGCAGTTCTTC.